The clone carrying this TCR beta chain was recorded at least ten times. Its antigen is still unknown. Germline CDR1 is SGHRS and CDR2 is YFSETQ. The CDR3 is 14 amino acids. V was trimmed by 0 bases and J by 3 bases, leaving 7 bases between them. The data belong to a study of T cells after yellow fever vaccination. Production of TCR cDNA was by 5'RACE template switching, which also added a universal primer site and UMIs. In TCRdb, the 5' RACE reads were re-called with MiXCR into one record per CDR3 protein. The table shows about 400,000 distinct CDR3 sequences, with about 6% occurring only once. Study-level results: Repertoires sorted by FACS could include abundant clonotypes that are contaminants from the bulk population. A large majority of primary-vaccination clones showed up again after the booster (around 95% CD4, roughly 91% CD8). Although the secondary response was weaker, it peaked faster, at day 5 versus 15.

The source is a young man who received the YFV17D yellow fever vaccine. This chain connects TRBV5-1 to TRBJ2-1; weak D call: TRBD1 (5 bases). The sequencing here drew on PBMCs, taken 5 days after the yellow fever booster vaccination. CDR3 amino acids: CASSLGQYYNEQFF. In DNA form, the CDR3 reads TGCGCCAGCAGCTTGGGACAGTACTACAATGAGCAGTTCTTC.